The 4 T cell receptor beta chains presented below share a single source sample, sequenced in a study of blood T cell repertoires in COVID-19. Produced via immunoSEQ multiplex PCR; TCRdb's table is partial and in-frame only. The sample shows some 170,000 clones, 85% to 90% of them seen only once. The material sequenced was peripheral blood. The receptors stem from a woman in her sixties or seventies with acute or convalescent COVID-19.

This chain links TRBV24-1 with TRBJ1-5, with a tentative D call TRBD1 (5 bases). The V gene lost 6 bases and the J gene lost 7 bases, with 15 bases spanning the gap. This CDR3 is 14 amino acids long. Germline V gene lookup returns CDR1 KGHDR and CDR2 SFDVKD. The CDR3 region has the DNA TGTGCCACCAGTACCCCGGGGGATGGGCAGCCCCAGCATTTT. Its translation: CATSTPGDGQPQHF.

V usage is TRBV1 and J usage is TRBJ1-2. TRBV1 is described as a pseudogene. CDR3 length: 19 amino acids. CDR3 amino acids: CTSSQEKRDSGPLGNGYTF. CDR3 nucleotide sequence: TGCACCAGCAGCCAAGAGAAGAGGGATTCGGGTCCGCTCGGGAATGGCTACACCTTC.

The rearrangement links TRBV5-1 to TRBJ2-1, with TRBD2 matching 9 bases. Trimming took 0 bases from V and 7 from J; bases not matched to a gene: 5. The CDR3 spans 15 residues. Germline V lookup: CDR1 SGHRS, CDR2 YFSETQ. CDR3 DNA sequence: TGCGCCAGCAGCTTGGCACCTAGCGGGACGAATGAGCAGTTCTTC. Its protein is CASSLAPSGTNEQFF.

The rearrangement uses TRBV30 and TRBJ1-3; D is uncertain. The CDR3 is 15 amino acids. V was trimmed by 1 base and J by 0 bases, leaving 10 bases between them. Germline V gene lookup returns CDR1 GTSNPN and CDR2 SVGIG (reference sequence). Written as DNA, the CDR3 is TGTGCCTGGAGTGAGGGAGGGTACTCTGGAAACACCATATATTTT. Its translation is CAWSEGGYSGNTIYF.